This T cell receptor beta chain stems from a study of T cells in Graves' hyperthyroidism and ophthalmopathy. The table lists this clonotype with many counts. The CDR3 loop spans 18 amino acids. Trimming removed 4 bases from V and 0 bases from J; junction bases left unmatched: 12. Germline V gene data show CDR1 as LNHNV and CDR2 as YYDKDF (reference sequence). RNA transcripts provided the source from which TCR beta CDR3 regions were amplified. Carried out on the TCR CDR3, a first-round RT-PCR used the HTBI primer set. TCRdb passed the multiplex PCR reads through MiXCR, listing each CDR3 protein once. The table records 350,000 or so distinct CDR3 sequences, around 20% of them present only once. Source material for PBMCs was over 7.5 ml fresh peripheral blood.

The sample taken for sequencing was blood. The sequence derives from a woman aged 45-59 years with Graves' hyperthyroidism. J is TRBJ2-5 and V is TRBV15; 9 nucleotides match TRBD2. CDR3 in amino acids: CATSTRIAGVPYQETQYF. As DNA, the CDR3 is TGTGCCACCAGCACCCGTATAGCGGGAGTACCGTACCAAGAGACCCAGTACTTC.